This entry lists 14 T cell receptor beta chains sequenced from one sample in a study of cytomegalovirus exposure and HLA in healthy donors (dated by TCRdb to about 2017). The library was prepared using the immunoSEQ multiplex PCR assay. As stored in TCRdb, this immuneACCESS dataset retains in-frame rearrangements with V and J assigned. A fraction of the clones does not appear; measured against another copy, unresolved V genes explain less than half of the discrepancy, and the remainder lacks a known reason. This sample comprises 82,000 or so clones, 95% of them detected only once. The top ten constitute 0.6% to 0.7% of the sample. Specimen: PBMCs. Receptors originate from a woman between 18 and 29 years old in good health and CMV-seronegative.

The J gene is TRBJ1-2, the V gene TRBV28, with D hard to call. The CDR3 sequence is 12 residues long. Germline loops: CDR1 MDHEN, CDR2 SYDVKM. Trimming removed 4 bases at V and 7 bases at J, with 10 bases between. The CDR3: CASSSWEGGYTF. The CDR3 DNA is TGTGCCAGCAGTTCTTGGGAGGGTGGCTACACCTTC.

The chain combines TRBV5-4 with TRBJ2-2, with 7 positions matching TRBD1. The CDR3 is made up of 14 amino acids. Germline loops: CDR1 SGHNT, CDR2 YYREEE (reference sequence). V was clipped by 5 bases and J by 3 bases; unmatched bases: 4. The CDR3, as DNA: TGTGCCAGCAGGGTCACAGGGGACACCGGGGAGCTGTTTTTT. As protein: CASRVTGDTGELFF.

CDR3 nucleotides: TGCGCCAGCAGCTTGGCCGACACTGGAAACACCATATATTTT. Translating gives CASSLADTGNTIYF. The chain is built from TRBV5-1 and TRBJ1-3; no definite D call. Trimming removed 0 bases at V and 2 bases at J, with 6 bases between. The CDR3 totals 14 residues. In germline, CDR1 is SGHRS, CDR2 YFSETQ.

In this sample, this clone turned up once. V usage is TRBV19 and J usage is TRBJ2-7; TRBD2 matches 8 bases. Germline CDR1 is LNHDA and CDR2 is SQIVND (reference sequence). The CDR3 runs 15 residues. V was clipped by 4 bases and J by 2 bases; unmatched bases: 7. The CDR3: CASSTLRGRTYEQYF. The CDR3 DNA sequence: TGTGCCAGTAGTACCCTTCGCGGGAGGACCTACGAGCAGTACTTC.

The CDR3 coding sequence is TGTGCCAGCAGCTTGTCCAGCGGGGCCAGCTCCTACAATGAGCAGTTCTTC. Translation: CASSLSSGASSYNEQFF. The chain combines TRBV5-4 with TRBJ2-1; the match to TRBD2 covers 7 bases. Germline CDR1 and CDR2: SGHNT and YYREEE (reference sequence). Trimming cost V 1 base and J 0 bases; bases outside gene matches: 7. This CDR3 has 17 residues.

This chain joins TRBV7-8 and TRBJ1-5; 7 positions match TRBD1. V lost 5 bases and J lost 9; bases outside the gene matches: 10. Germline V gene lookup returns CDR1 SGHVS and CDR2 FQNEAQ. The CDR3 is 14 amino acids. This CDR3 reads CASSADRAPRPQHF. CDR3 bases: TGTGCCAGCAGCGCCGACAGGGCCCCGCGGCCCCAGCATTTT.

The chain carries TRBV25-1 and TRBJ2-5; TRBD2 might be the D (6 bases). V lost 2 bases to trimming and J lost 6 bases, with 22 bases between them. Germline V gene lookup returns CDR1 MGHDK and CDR2 SYGVNS. This CDR3 is built from 17 residues. This chain's CDR3 is CASSERAGGALGKTQYF. The DNA of the CDR3 is TGTGCCAGCAGTGAAAGGGCTGGAGGGGCTTTAGGGAAGACCCAGTACTTC.

This clone has just one count. V usage is TRBV5-1 and J usage is TRBJ2-5; 9 bases agree with TRBD2. The CDR3 is 15 residues long. J lost 5 bases, V lost 0 bases, and 5 bases had no gene match. Per the germline V gene, CDR1 is SGHRS and CDR2 is YFSETQ. This chain's CDR3 is CASSLGTSADETQYF. In DNA form, the CDR3 reads TGCGCCAGCAGCTTGGGGACTAGCGCTGACGAGACCCAGTACTTC.

The chain is built from TRBV15 and TRBJ1-5, with 8 nucleotides matching TRBD1. The CDR3 sequence is 14 residues long. The germline CDR1 and CDR2 sequences are LNHNV and YYDKDF (reference sequence). The V gene end was trimmed by 8 bases and the J gene end by 4 bases; junction bases not matched to a gene: 7. This CDR3 reads CATAGDRLNQPQHF. The DNA for the CDR3 is TGTGCCACCGCGGGGGACAGGCTAAATCAGCCCCAGCATTTT.

The rearrangement uses TRBV29-1 and TRBJ2-5; 7 bases align to TRBD2. Germline values: CDR1 SQVTM, CDR2 ANQGSEA. J was trimmed by 4 bases and V by 3 bases; bases with no gene match: 5. This CDR3 is built from 13 residues. CDR3 protein: CSVESGVAETQYF. The CDR3 DNA is TGCAGCGTTGAGAGCGGGGTGGCAGAGACCCAGTACTTC. Together with reference TRBV29-1 and TRBJ2-5, the CDR3 gives the full variable domain: SAVISQKPSRDICQRGTSLTIQCQVDSQVTMMFWYRQQPGQSLTLIATANQGSEATYESGFVIDKFPISRPNLTFSTLTVSNMSPEDSSIYLCSVESGVAETQYFGPGTRLLVL.

The rearrangement links TRBV28 to TRBJ1-5; D is undetermined. This CDR3 is built from 16 residues. Trimming cost V 3 bases and J 7 bases, with 19 bases left between them. Germline-derived CDR1 and CDR2 are MDHEN and SYDVKM. The CDR3 DNA reads as TGTGCCAGCAGTTTTTGGGCAGCGGGGTACGGCCAGCCCCAGCATTTT. Translated: CASSFWAAGYGQPQHF.

The rearrangement joins TRBV18 to TRBJ1-4; D is unclear. Germline V gives CDR1 KGHSH, CDR2 LQKENI. The CDR3 extends over 13 amino acids. V lost 5 bases and J lost 4, with 8 bases in between. The CDR3 is CASSEGVNEKLFF. The CDR3 DNA reads as TGTGCCAGCTCAGAGGGCGTTAATGAAAAACTGTTTTTT.

J is TRBJ2-3 and V is TRBV5-1, with TRBD1 matching over 8 bases. CDR3 size: 15 residues. From germline, CDR1 is SGHRS and CDR2 YFSETQ. Losses at the gene ends were 4 bases for V and 3 bases for J; bases not matched to a gene: 7. The CDR3 here is CASSPRQGLTDTQYF. CDR3 DNA: TGCGCCAGCAGCCCAAGACAGGGGTTGACAGATACGCAGTATTTT.

This chain's CDR3 is CASSLASGNTGELFF. CDR3 nucleotides: TGTGCCAGCAGCTTAGCTAGCGGGAACACCGGGGAGCTGTTTTTT. This rearrangement joins TRBV7-9 to TRBJ2-2; D possibly corresponds to TRBD2 (6 bases). V lost 0 bases and J lost 1, with 6 bases in between. Germline V CDR1 and CDR2: SEHNR, FQNEAQ (reference sequence). The CDR3 contains 15 residues. The complete variable domain, with remaining parts taken from reference TRBV7-9 and TRBJ2-2, reads DTGVSQNPRHKITKRGQNVTFRCDPISEHNRLYWYRQTLGQGPEFLTYFQNEAQLEKSRLLSDRFSAERPKGSFSTLEIQRTEQGDSAMYLCASSLASGNTGELFFGEGSRLTVL.